This entry features one T cell receptor beta chain sequence. One end of the junction fails to match germline, which may point to a read error. These data belong to a study of blood T cell repertoires in COVID-19. TCRdb's copy holds only in-frame clones and misses some; the assay was immunoSEQ multiplex PCR. Of over 80,000 clones detected, about 87% appear once; the ten largest clones hold less than 20%. This TCR was sampled from a human donor in a cohort sampled during active COVID-19. Material for sequencing was peripheral blood.

For the CDR3, the DNA is TGTGCCAGCAGTGCCGGGAGCCTTTTT. Residues: CASSAGSLF. The genes are TRBV2 and TRBJ1-4; D remains ambiguous. Per germline, CDR1 SNHLY and CDR2 FYNNEI. This CDR3 is 9 amino acids long.